This is a list of T cell receptor beta chains from one sample in a study of CD8+ T cells in alopecia areata. Clones were sequenced by immunoSEQ multiplex PCR, and TCRdb holds only the in-frame ones, with some missing. The profile shows 200,000 or so clones, just over 55% of them singletons. The sample consisted of CD8+ T cells sorted from blood. Receptors were obtained from a human donor in good health. Each CDR3 is given with its conserved first and last residue. The D gene is left open where the match is weak. Some rows have no size entry. The others give once, few or many, or a class for an expanded clone.

J	D	length	size	V	CDR3	DNA
TRBJ2-3	TRBD1	13	NA	TRBV6-6	CASRSQGSDTQYF	TGTGCCAGCAGATCACAGGGGTCAGATACGCAGTATTTT
TRBJ1-1	NA	12	few	TRBV29-1	CSVEGGGTEAFF	TGCAGCGTTGAAGGGGGGGGCACTGAAGCTTTCTTT
TRBJ2-7	NA	14	NA	TRBV5-1	CASSLGSGSYEQYF	TGCGCCAGCAGCTTGGGTTCGGGGTCCTACGAGCAGTACTTC
TRBJ2-5	NA	15	NA	TRBV4-1	CASSQEARGQETQYF	TGCGCCAGCAGCCAAGAAGCACGGGGCCAAGAGACCCAGTACTTC
TRBJ2-5	NA	13	NA	TRBV2	CASRSRTIETQYF	TGTGCCAGCAGAAGCCGGACAATAGAGACCCAGTACTTC
TRBJ1-5	NA	15	NA	TRBV7-9	CASSLGQGENQPQHF	TGTGCCAGCAGCTTAGGGCAGGGCGAGAATCAGCCCCAGCATTTT
TRBJ1-2	NA	14	NA	TRBV5-6	CASSLVSGIYGYTF	TGTGCCAGCAGCTTGGTCTCCGGAATTTATGGCTACACCTTC
TRBJ2-5	NA	13	NA	TRBV27	CASSLGRQETQYF	TGTGCCAGCAGTTTGGGCCGCCAAGAGACCCAGTACTTC
TRBJ2-7	NA	15	few	TRBV12-5	CASGLTPGQPYEQYF	TGTGCTAGTGGTTTGACCCCCGGACAGCCCTACGAGCAGTACTTC
TRBJ1-2	NA	12	NA	TRBV5-4	CASSPFGPGYTF	NA
TRBJ2-7	TRBD1	15	NA	TRBV4-1	CASSRTGVSSYEQYF	TGCGCCAGCAGCCGGACAGGGGTTAGCTCCTACGAGCAGTACTTC
TRBJ1-4	NA	11	NA	TRBV2	CASRVDEKLFF	TGTGCCAGCAGGGTGGATGAAAAACTGTTTTTT
TRBJ1-2	TRBD1	13	NA	TRBV27	CASSSTQGDGYTF	TGTGCCAGCAGTTCCACCCAGGGGGATGGCTACACCTTC
TRBJ2-7	NA	13	once	TRBV7-6	CASSPRENYEQYF	TGTGCCAGCAGCCCTAGGGAGAACTACGAGCAGTACTTC
TRBJ2-1	TRBD2	21	NA	TRBV9	CASSVAPTGTSGGKRESEQFF	TGTGCCAGCAGCGTAGCGCCTACCGGGACTAGCGGGGGGAAGAGGGAAAGTGAGCAGTTCTTC
TRBJ2-3	NA	14	NA	TRBV5-6	CASSWADGLDTQYF	TGTGCCAGCAGCTGGGCGGACGGATTAGATACGCAGTATTTT
TRBJ2-1	NA	13	few	TRBV7-9	CASSFRDYNEQFF	TGTGCCAGCAGCTTTAGGGATTACAATGAGCAGTTCTTC
TRBJ1-2	NA	14	NA	TRBV6-1	CATSTPGGGLGYTF	TGTGCCACTTCCACCCCGGGGGGCGGTCTTGGCTACACCTTC
TRBJ2-1	NA	14	NA	TRBV29-1	CSVEDQAGRVEQFF	TGCAGCGTTGAAGATCAAGCAGGGCGGGTTGAGCAGTTCTTC
TRBJ1-1	NA	10	NA	TRBV20-1	CRYDDVEAFF	TGCAGGTACGATGACGTTGAAGCTTTCTTT
TRBJ2-5	TRBD2	14	few	TRBV10-3	CATRLAGDKETQYF	TGTGCCACCCGACTAGCGGGGGATAAAGAGACCCAGTACTTC
TRBJ1-1	TRBD1	16	NA	TRBV5-1	CASSPEGQGMNTEAFF	TGCGCCAGCAGCCCAGAGGGACAGGGAATGAACACTGAAGCTTTCTTT
TRBJ1-4	NA	14	NA	TRBV13	CASSISPSGEKLFF	TGTGCCAGCAGCATAAGCCCCTCGGGTGAAAAACTGTTTTTT
TRBJ2-1	TRBD2	16	few	TRBV19	CASSHPSGDSYNEQFF	TGTGCCAGTAGTCACCCCAGCGGGGACTCCTACAATGAGCAGTTCTTC
TRBJ2-5	TRBD1	14	few	TRBV30	CAWSPTGTGETQYF	TGTGCCTGGAGCCCGACAGGGACGGGGGAGACCCAGTACTTC
TRBJ2-2	TRBD1	13	few	TRBV4-1	CASRQGDHGELFF	TGCGCCAGCCGACAGGGGGATCACGGGGAGCTGTTTTTT
TRBJ2-3	TRBD1	16	NA	TRBV10-2	CASRGFRGGQGNTQYF	TGCGCCAGCAGGGGATTCCGAGGGGGCCAGGGGAATACGCAGTATTTT
TRBJ2-1	NA	11	NA	TRBV2	CASTAGNEQFF	TGTGCCAGCACCGCCGGCAATGAGCAGTTCTTC
TRBJ1-1	NA	11	few	TRBV7-9	CASRLNTEAFF	TGTGCCAGCAGGTTGAACACTGAAGCTTTCTTT
TRBJ2-3	TRBD2	17	few	TRBV2	CASSDDQRGSPTDTQYF	TGTGCCAGCAGCGACGACCAGCGGGGGTCCCCCACAGATACGCAGTATTTT
TRBJ1-3	TRBD1	15	NA	TRBV30	CAWSAGTGAGNTIYF	TGTGCCTGGAGTGCGGGGACAGGGGCTGGAAACACCATATATTTT
TRBJ2-1	NA	12	NA	TRBV7-9	CASSLYGDEQFF	TGTGCCAGCAGCTTATACGGGGATGAGCAGTTCTTC
TRBJ1-2	NA	13	NA	TRBV4-1	CASSPTGDYGYTF	TGCGCCAGCAGCCCCACGGGAGACTATGGCTACACCTTC
TRBJ2-7	NA	11	few	TRBV19	CASSTGSEQYF	TGTGCCAGTAGTACAGGGAGCGAGCAGTACTTC
TRBJ1-5	NA	15	few	TRBV30	CAWSTGAALNQPQHF	TGTGCCTGGAGTACGGGAGCAGCCCTCAATCAGCCCCAGCATTTT
TRBJ1-2	NA	13	NA	TRBV5-1	CASSARDELGYTF	TGCGCCAGCAGCGCCCGGGACGAACTGGGCTACACCTTC
TRBJ1-6	NA	14	NA	TRBV5-6	CASSLDSDNSPLHF	TGTGCCAGCAGCTTGGATAGCGATAATTCACCCCTCCACTTT
TRBJ2-5	NA	11	NA	TRBV20-1	CSAPMGETQYF	TGCAGTGCACCTATGGGGGAGACCCAGTACTTC
TRBJ2-5	NA	15	NA	TRBV15	CATSRERQVVETQYF	TGTGCCACCAGCAGAGAACGACAGGTCGTGGAGACCCAGTACTTC
TRBJ1-5	NA	16	NA	TRBV6-4	CASSDSKSYSNQPQHF	TGTGCCAGCAGTGACTCGAAGAGTTATAGCAATCAGCCCCAGCATTTT
TRBJ2-1	TRBD2	15	NA	TRBV5-6	CASSPGLAADNEQFF	TGTGCCAGCAGCCCCGGACTAGCGGCCGACAATGAGCAGTTCTTC
TRBJ2-5	NA	13	NA	TRBV4-1	CASSSRPAETQYF	TGCGCCAGCAGCTCGCGCCCGGCGGAGACCCAGTACTTC
TRBJ2-5	TRBD2	14	few	TRBV5-4	CASRQAGGWETQYF	TGTGCCAGCAGGCAGGCGGGGGGCTGGGAGACCCAGTACTTC
TRBJ1-3	NA	14	NA	TRBV7-9	CATSRVDAGNTIYF	TGTGCCACCTCTCGGGTTGACGCCGGAAACACCATATATTTT
TRBJ2-7	TRBD1	16	few	TRBV7-9	CASSLGGTAYSYEQYF	TGTGCCAGCAGCTTAGGAGGGACAGCGTACTCCTACGAGCAGTACTTC
TRBJ2-7	NA	12	few	TRBV29-1	CSGMDGTYEQYF	TGCAGCGGGATGGACGGTACCTACGAGCAGTACTTC